The source of this TCR beta chain is a study of cytomegalovirus exposure and HLA in healthy donors. Study-wide results and limits: Further analysis was carried out later, and it showed several of the most significant clusters appearing linked to common viral pathogens. For most TCR sequences rarity was the rule, although some public TCRs occurred in many donors. The classifier reportedly diagnosed cytomegalovirus status with high sensitivity and specificity.

With respect to this clone: Its target is unknown.

Nominal health characterized the donors when sampled, though unrecorded immune exposures were likely. The PCR had 60 Vbeta and 13 Jbeta primers. TCRdb's copy holds only in-frame clones and misses some; the assay was immunoSEQ multiplex PCR. The sample includes roughly 90,000 clones, around 79% of them seen just once. Sequencing was done on a sample of PBMCs. The sequence derives from a woman aged 40 to 50 in good health and CMV-seropositive.

In DNA form, the CDR3 reads TGTGCCAGCAGCGTAGGCAGGGGAAGTCAGCCCCAGCATTTT. This codes for CASSVGRGSQPQHF. The gene calls are TRBV9 and TRBJ1-5; perhaps TRBD1 as D (6 bases). Trimming took 0 bases from V and 6 from J, leaving 10 bases between them. The CDR3 has 14 residues. CDR1 is SGDLS and CDR2 is YYNGEE in the germline V gene.